The T cell receptor (beta chain) under discussion was sequenced for a study of glioma-infiltrating T cells. Study-level findings and limits: Above-expected tissue-blood divergence occurred in all gliomas, most in low-grade ones. CDR3 overlap between tissue and blood was very small.

This clonotype was counted only a few times. Its antigen is still unknown. This CDR3 spans 20 amino acids. Trimming took 1 base from V and 1 from J; bases not matched to a gene: 16. CDR1 is LGHNA and CDR2 is YSLEER in the germline V gene. Using RNA template, CDR3s of TCR alpha and beta were amplified with iRepertoire arm-PCR. One-step reverse transcription and amplification started from around 100-400 ng of tissue mRNA or PBMC total RNA. TCRdb independently ran MiXCR on the multiplex PCR reads; one entry per CDR3 protein. The sample records roughly 200,000 distinct CDR3 sequences, over 40% being singletons.

Input material: glioma tissue, nonneoplastic brain tissue, or PBMCs (not recorded which). The chain joins TRBV4-3 to TRBJ2-4; 7 nucleotides align to TRBD2. This receptor was taken from a human donor with low-grade glioma or glioblastoma, undergoing nonglioma brain surgery, or in good health (not recorded which). Here the CDR3 DNA reads TGCGCCAGCAGCCAAGGGACCCAGAGGGAGGGCCGCGTGGCCAAAAACATTCAGTACTTC. It codes for CASSQGTQREGRVAKNIQYF.